Many counts were recorded for the clone carrying this TCR beta chain. TCRdb processed the RT-PCR reads anew with MiXCR; each CDR3 protein has one entry. The sample includes around 700,000 distinct CDR3 sequences, about 14% seen only once; the top ten take about 3.9%. This CDR3 has 16 residues. Looked up from germline, CDR1 is SGHTA and CDR2 is FQGNSA. V was clipped by 0 bases and J by 7 bases; unmatched bases: 7. The material sequenced was memory CD4+ T cells from blood. The chain is built from TRBV7-2 and TRBJ2-1, with TRBD1 matching over 9 bases. The sequence derives from a female donor in good health, serving as a healthy control. The CDR3 sequence: CASSLALGQGENEQFF. The CDR3 DNA reads as TGTGCCAGCAGCTTAGCGCTGGGACAGGGTGAGAATGAGCAGTTCTTC.